Included here is one T cell receptor beta chain sequence, with context. It lacks a known antigen. Per-nucleotide qualities are absent, and no much larger clonotype sits a single base away. Cut back by 3 bases and 12 bases, the V and J ends lie 14 bases apart. Counted from cysteine to phenylalanine, this CDR3 has 12 amino acids. Kept here is only the CDR3 DNA, which spans 36 bases and is read in frame from base 1. From the germline V gene (reference sequence), CDR1 is LNHDA and CDR2 is SQIVND. This sample stems from a study (dated by TCRdb to about 2017). Some background on the complete study: To characterize human CD8+ TCR repertoires that recognize immunodominant viral antigens, the researchers relied on sequence and structural analyses.

The paper's findings and limits, for the study overall: CD8+ TCR repertoires specific to different immunodominant viral antigens were reported to be distinct from each other and highly diverse.

Instrument used: Illumina HiSeq 2500. TCRdb took the public reads, trimmed them with fastp at Q25, ran MiXCR for clone calling and kept in-frame beta chains. Rows are combined by CDR3 protein, so each entry shows the most common genes and DNA. Within this sample are 700 to 950 distinct CDR3 sequences, with 30% to 35% of them counted one time only. More than 45% of the sample rests with the top ten. This chain is built from TRBV19 and TRBJ1-2, with the D segment identity uncertain. The sequence was obtained from a female donor. Sequenced sample: CD8+ T cells (not recorded whether cultured). The DNA is TGTGCCAGTAGTATTGGGGTCTATAGCAACACCTTC. This translates into CASSIGVYSNTF.